The clone carrying this T cell receptor beta chain appeared a single time. Its antigen is as yet unknown. Before the COVID-19 pandemic, during about 2011-2019, CD4+ T cells were taken from unexposed donors. Cryopreserved PBMCs were CD4-enriched, then split into naive and memory cells. Naive and memory CD4+ T cell DNA was deep-sequenced without culture. Profiled with immunoSEQ multiplex PCR; TCRdb holds only in-frame clones, not every one. The table records about 65,000 clones, about 90% of them present only once. The sample originates from a study of CD4 T cells in relation to SARS-CoV-2 and coronaviruses. Whole-study results and caveats: Culture-expanded clones reflect memory recall rather than primary priming during culture. The cross-reactivity analysis covered only spike protein, not other viral proteins.

CDR3 length: 15 amino acids. Germline CDR1 and CDR2: ENHRY and SYGVKD. The J segment lost 0 bases and the V segment lost 6 bases, leaving 2 bases of the junction unmatched. Sample: memory CD4+ T cells from PBMCs. This chain connects TRBV10-3 to TRBJ2-3; 11 bases line up with TRBD2. This receptor was obtained from a human donor in good health. The CDR3 sequence: CAIRTSGESTDTQYF. The CDR3 coding sequence is TGTGCCATCAGGACTAGCGGGGAGAGCACAGATACGCAGTATTTT.